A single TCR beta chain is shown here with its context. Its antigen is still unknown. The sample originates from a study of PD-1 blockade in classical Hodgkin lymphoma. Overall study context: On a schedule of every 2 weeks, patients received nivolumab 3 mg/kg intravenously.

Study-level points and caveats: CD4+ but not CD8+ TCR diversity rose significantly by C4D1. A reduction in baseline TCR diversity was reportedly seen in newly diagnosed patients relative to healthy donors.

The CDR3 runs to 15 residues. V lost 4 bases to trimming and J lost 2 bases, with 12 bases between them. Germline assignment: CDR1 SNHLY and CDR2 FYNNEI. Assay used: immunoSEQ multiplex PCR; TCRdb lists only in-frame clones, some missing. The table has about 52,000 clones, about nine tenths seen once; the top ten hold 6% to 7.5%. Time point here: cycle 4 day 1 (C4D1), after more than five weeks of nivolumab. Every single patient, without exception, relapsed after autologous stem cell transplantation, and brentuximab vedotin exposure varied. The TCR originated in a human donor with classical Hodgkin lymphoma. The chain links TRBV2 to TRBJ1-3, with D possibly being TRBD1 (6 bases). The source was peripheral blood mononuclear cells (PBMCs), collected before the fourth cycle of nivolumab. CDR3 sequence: CASSVGAGAGNTIYF. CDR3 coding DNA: TGTGCCAGCAGTGTGGGGGCAGGGGCTGGAAACACCATATATTTT. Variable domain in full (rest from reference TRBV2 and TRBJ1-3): EPEVTQTPSHQVTQMGQEVILRCVPISNHLYFYWYRQILGQKVEFLVSFYNNEISEKSEIFDDQFSVERPDGSNFTLKIRSTKLEDSAMYFCASSVGAGAGNTIYFGEGSWLTVV.